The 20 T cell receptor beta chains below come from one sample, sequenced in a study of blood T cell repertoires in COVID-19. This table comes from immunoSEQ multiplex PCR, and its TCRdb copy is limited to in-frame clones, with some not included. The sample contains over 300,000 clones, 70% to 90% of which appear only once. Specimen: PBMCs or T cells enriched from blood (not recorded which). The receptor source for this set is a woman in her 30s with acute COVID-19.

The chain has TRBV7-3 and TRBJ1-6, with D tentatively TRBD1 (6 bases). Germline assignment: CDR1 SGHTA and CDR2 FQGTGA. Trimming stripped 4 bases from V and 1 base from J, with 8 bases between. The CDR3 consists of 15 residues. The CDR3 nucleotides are TGTGCCAGCAGCTCGAGGGGGTCCTATAATTCACCCCTCCACTTT. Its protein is CASSSRGSYNSPLHF.

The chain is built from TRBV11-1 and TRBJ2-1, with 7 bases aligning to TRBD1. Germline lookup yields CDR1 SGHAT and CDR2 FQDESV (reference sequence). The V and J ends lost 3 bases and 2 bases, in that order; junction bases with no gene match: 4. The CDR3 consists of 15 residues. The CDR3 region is CASSFKGAAYNEQFF. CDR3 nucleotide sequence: TGTGCCAGCAGCTTCAAGGGGGCGGCCTACAATGAGCAGTTCTTC. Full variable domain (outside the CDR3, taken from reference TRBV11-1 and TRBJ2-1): EAEVAQSPRYKITEKSQAVAFWCDPISGHATLYWYRQILGQGPELLVQFQDESVVDDSQLPKDRFSAERLKGVDSTLKIQPAELGDSAMYLCASSFKGAAYNEQFFGPGTRLTVL.

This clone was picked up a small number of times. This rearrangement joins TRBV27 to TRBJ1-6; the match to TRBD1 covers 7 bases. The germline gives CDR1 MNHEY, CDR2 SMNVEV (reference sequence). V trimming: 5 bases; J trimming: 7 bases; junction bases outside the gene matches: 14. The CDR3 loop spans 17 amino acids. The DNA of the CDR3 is TGTGCCAGCAGTACTACAGACAAGGGACAGCACAATTCACCCCTCCACTTT. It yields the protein CASSTTDKGQHNSPLHF.

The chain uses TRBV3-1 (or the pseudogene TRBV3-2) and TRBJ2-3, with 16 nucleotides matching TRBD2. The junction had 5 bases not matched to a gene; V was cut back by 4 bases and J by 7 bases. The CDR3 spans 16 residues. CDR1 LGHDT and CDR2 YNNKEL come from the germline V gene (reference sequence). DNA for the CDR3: TGTGCCAGCAGCCCCGGGGGACTAGCGGGGGGGAATACGCAGTATTTT. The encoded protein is CASSPGGLAGGNTQYF.

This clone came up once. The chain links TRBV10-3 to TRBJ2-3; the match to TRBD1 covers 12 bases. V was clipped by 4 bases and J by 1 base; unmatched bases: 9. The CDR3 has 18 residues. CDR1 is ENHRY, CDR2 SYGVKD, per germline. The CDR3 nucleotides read TGTGCCATCAGTGGGGGCGGGACAGGGGGCTATCGCACAGATACGCAGTATTTT. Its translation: CAISGGGTGGYRTDTQYF.

CDR3 sequence reads: CASSMGGIPYGYTF. CDR3 nucleotide sequence: TGTGCCAGCAGCATGGGGGGGATCCCGTATGGCTACACCTTC. The chain carries TRBV27 and TRBJ1-2; D may be TRBD1 (5 bases). V was pared by 6 bases and J by 5 bases, with 16 bases between. This CDR3 is built from 14 residues. CDR1 is MNHEY and CDR2 is SMNVEV in the germline V gene (reference sequence).

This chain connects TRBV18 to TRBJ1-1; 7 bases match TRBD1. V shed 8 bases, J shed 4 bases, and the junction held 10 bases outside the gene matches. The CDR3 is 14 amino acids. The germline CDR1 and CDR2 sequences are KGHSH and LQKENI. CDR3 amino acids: CASLQERGLTEAFF. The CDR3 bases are TGTGCCAGCCTTCAGGAGAGGGGGCTCACTGAAGCTTTCTTT.

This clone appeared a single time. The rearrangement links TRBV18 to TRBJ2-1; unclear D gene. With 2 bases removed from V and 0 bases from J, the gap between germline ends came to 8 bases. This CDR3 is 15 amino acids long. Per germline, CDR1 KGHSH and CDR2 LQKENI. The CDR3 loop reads CASSPWRGSYNEQFF. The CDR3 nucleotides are TGTGCCAGCTCACCATGGCGAGGCTCCTACAATGAGCAGTTCTTC.

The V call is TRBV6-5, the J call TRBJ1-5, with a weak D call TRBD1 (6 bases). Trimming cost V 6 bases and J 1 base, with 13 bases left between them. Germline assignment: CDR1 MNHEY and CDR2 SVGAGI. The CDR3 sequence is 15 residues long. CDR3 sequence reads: CASSLTGTSNQPQHF. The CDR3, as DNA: TGTGCCAGCAGCCTTACCGGGACAAGCAATCAGCCCCAGCATTTT.

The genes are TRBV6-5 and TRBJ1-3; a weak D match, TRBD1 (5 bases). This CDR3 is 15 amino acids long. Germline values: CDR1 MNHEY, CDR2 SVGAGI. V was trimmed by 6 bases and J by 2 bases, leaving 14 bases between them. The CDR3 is CASSSDLGAGNTIYF. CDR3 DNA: TGTGCCAGCAGCTCCGATCTAGGGGCTGGAAACACCATATATTTT.

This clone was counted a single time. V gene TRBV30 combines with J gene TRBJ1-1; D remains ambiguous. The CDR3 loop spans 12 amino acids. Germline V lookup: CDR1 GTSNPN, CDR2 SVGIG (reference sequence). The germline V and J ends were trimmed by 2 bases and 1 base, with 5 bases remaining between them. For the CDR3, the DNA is TGTGCCTGGAGTACACCGAACACTGAAGCTTTCTTT. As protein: CAWSTPNTEAFF.

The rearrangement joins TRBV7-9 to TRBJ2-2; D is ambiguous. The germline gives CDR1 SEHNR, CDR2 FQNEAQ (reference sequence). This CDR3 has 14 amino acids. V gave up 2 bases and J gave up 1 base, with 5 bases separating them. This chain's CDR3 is CASSLKQNTGELFF. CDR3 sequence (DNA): TGTGCCAGCAGCTTAAAACAGAACACCGGGGAGCTGTTTTTT.

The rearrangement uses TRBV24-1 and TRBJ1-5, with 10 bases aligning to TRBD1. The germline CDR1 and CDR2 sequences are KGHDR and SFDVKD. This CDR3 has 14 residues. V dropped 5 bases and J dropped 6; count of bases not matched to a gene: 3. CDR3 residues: CATSGGTGVQPQHF. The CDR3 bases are TGTGCCACCAGTGGGGGGACAGGGGTTCAGCCCCAGCATTTT.

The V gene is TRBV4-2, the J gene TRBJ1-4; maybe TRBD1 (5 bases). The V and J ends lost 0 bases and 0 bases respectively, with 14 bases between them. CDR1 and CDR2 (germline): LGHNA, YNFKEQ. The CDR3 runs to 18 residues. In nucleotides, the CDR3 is TGTGCCAGCAGCCAAGATCCCGACAGTTATGCAACTAATGAAAAACTGTTTTTT. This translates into CASSQDPDSYATNEKLFF.

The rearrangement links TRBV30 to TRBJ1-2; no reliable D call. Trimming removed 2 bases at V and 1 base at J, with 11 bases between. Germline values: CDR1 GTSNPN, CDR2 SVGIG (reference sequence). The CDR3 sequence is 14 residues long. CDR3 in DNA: TGTGCCTGGAGTAAACGGGAATTTAACTATGGCTACACCTTC. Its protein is CAWSKREFNYGYTF.

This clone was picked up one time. CDR3 in amino acids: CASSQLSTGLTF. In DNA, the CDR3 is TGCGCCAGCAGTCAATTATCGACAGGGTTAACCTTC. V and J are TRBV23-1 and TRBJ1-2, with 7 bases lining up with TRBD1. TRBV23-1 is classed as an ORF, of uncertain function. V shed 1 base, J shed 14 bases, and the junction held 7 bases outside the gene matches. The CDR3 is made up of 12 amino acids.

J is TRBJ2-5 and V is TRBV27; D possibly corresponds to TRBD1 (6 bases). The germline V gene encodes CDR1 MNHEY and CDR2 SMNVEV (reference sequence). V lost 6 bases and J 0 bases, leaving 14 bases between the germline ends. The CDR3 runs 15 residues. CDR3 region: CASRKNQGNQETQYF. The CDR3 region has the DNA TGTGCCAGCAGAAAAAACCAGGGGAACCAAGAGACCCAGTACTTC.

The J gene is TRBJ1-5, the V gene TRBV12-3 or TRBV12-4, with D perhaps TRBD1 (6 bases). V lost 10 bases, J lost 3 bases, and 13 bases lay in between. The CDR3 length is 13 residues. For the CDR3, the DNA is TGTGCCACGACAGGCCGAAACAATCAGCCCCAGCATTTT. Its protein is CATTGRNNQPQHF.

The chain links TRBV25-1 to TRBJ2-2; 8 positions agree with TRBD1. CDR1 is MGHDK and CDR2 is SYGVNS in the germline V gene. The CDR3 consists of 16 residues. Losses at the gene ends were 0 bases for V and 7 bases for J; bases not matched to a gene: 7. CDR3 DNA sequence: TGTGCCAGCAGTGAATATATGGGACAGGAGGGCGGGGAGCTGTTTTTT. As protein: CASSEYMGQEGGELFF.

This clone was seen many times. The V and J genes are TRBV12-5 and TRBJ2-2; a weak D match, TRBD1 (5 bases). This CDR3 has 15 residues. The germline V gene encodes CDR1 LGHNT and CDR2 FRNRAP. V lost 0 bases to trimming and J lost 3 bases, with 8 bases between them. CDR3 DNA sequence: TGTGCTAGTGGTTTGGTAGTCAGGGACACCGGGGAGCTGTTTTTT. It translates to CASGLVVRDTGELFF.